The 25 T cell receptor beta chains given below trace back to one sample, sequenced in a study of T cell repertoires in cytomegalovirus infection. Their antigens are not known. TCRdb re-called the reads with MiXCR, one entry per CDR3 protein. The sample consists of 450,000 to 550,000 distinct CDR3 sequences, under 55% of them appearing once. Here the sequenced sample was cultured PBMCs, taken from culture after CMV antigen stimulation. The receptors originated from a human donor in good health (CMV status not recorded). Some clones in this sample may be carry-over from other donors' samples.

This clonotype has a single count. V is TRBV4-3 and J is TRBJ2-7, with a possible D match to TRBD2 (7 bases). Germline V gene sequence: CDR1 LGHNA, CDR2 YSLEER. This CDR3 region has 15 residues. The germline V and J ends were trimmed by 3 bases and 3 bases, with 15 bases remaining between them. CDR3: CASSQGRGAYYEQYF. The CDR3 nucleotides are TGCGCCAGCAGCCAGGGACGGGGGGCGTACTACGAGCAGTACTTC.

V and J are TRBV2 and TRBJ1-1, with D tentatively TRBD1 (5 bases). Trimming took off 6 bases at V and 9 bases at J, with 11 bases between the two ends. This CDR3 is built from 11 residues. CDR1 and CDR2 (germline): SNHLY, FYNNEI. The CDR3 nucleotides read TGTGCCAGCAGGAACAGGAACAAAGCTTTCTTT. It is translated as CASRNRNKAFF. The complete variable domain, with remaining parts taken from reference TRBV2 and TRBJ1-1, reads EPEVTQTPSHQVTQMGQEVILRCVPISNHLYFYWYRQILGQKVEFLVSFYNNEISEKSEIFDDQFSVERPDGSNFTLKIRSTKLEDSAMYFCASRNRNKAFFGQGTRLTVV.

This clonotype showed up just a few times. The V gene is TRBV7-2, the J gene TRBJ2-7; D might be TRBD1 or TRBD2, each matching 7 bases. Per the germline V gene, CDR1 is SGHTA and CDR2 is FQGNSA. This CDR3 contains 14 residues. The germline V and J ends were trimmed by 5 bases and 6 bases, with 17 bases remaining between them. Here the CDR3 DNA reads TGTGCCAGCAGCCACCCCCAGGGGGGGAGCGAGCAGTACTTC. This encodes CASSHPQGGSEQYF. Drawing the rest from reference TRBV7-2 and TRBJ2-7, the complete variable domain is GAGVSQSPSNKVTEKGKDVELRCDPISGHTALYWYRQSLGQGLEFLIYFQGNSAPDKSGLPSDRFSAERTGGSVSTLTIQRTQQEDSAVYLCASSHPQGGSEQYFGPGTRLTVT.

As DNA, the CDR3 is TGTGCCAGCAGTCCAGGACAGGTTAATTCACCCCTCCACTTT. Protein: CASSPGQVNSPLHF. This sequence joins TRBV12-3 or TRBV12-4 and TRBJ1-6, with 7 bases aligning to TRBD1. The CDR3 covers 14 residues. V trimming: 5 bases; J trimming: 6 bases; junction bases outside the gene matches: 4.

V usage is TRBV12-3 or TRBV12-4 and J usage is TRBJ1-1; D might be TRBD1 (6 bases). This CDR3 has 14 residues. V lost 3 bases, J lost 6 bases, and 14 bases lay in between. The CDR3 spells CASSLWQGFPEAFF. CDR3 nucleotide sequence: TGTGCCAGCAGTTTGTGGCAGGGGTTCCCTGAAGCTTTCTTT.

This CDR3 is CSARGVGLYNEQFF. The CDR3, as DNA: TGCAGTGCTAGAGGCGTGGGACTTTACAATGAGCAGTTCTTC. This chain joins TRBV20-1 and TRBJ2-1; D is possibly TRBD2 (6 bases). The V gene's germline CDR1 is DFQATT and CDR2 SNEGSKA (reference sequence). The CDR3 length is 14 residues. Trimming cost V 1 base and J 4 bases, with 11 bases left between them.

This clonotype was seen a handful of times. The rearrangement joins TRBV27 to TRBJ2-1; TRBD2 matches at 8 bases. The CDR3 spans 15 residues. Germline CDR1 and CDR2: MNHEY and SMNVEV (reference sequence). Trimming at V came to 4 bases and at J to 3 bases, leaving 5 bases not matched to a gene. CDR3 nucleotide sequence: TGTGCCAGCAGTTCCACTAGCGGATTCTACAATGAGCAGTTCTTC. It translates to CASSSTSGFYNEQFF.

The rearrangement links TRBV19 to TRBJ2-7; TRBD1 aligns across 8 bases. The ends lost 4 bases at V and 4 bases at J; junction bases unmatched: 9. The CDR3 length is 15 residues. Per germline, CDR1 LNHDA and CDR2 SQIVND (reference sequence). The CDR3 DNA is TGTGCCAGTAGTACACGGGGGACAGGCATTTACGAGCAGTACTTC. This gives the protein CASSTRGTGIYEQYF.

The chain recombines TRBV11-3 with TRBJ2-3; D uncertain. Germline V CDR1 and CDR2: SGHNT, YENEEA. The CDR3 has 14 residues. V was pared by 2 bases and J by 2 bases, with 8 bases between. The CDR3 reads CASSLTINTDTQYF. CDR3 DNA sequence: TGTGCCAGCAGCTTAACGATTAACACAGATACGCAGTATTTT.

This CDR3 is CASSLGLVGPDTQYF. The DNA of the CDR3 is TGTGCCAGCAGCTTGGGGCTCGTCGGACCAGATACGCAGTATTTT. The V gene is TRBV5-4, the J gene TRBJ2-3; D gene unclear. Germline CDR1 is SGHNT and CDR2 is YYREEE (reference sequence). Between the trimmed V and J ends, which lost 0 bases and 4 bases, there was a span of 12 bases. This CDR3 contains 15 residues.

CDR3 nucleotides: TGTGCCAGCAGTTTTACTAGATTTGCAGATACGCAGTATTTT. Amino acid sequence: CASSFTRFADTQYF. This chain uses TRBV12-3 or TRBV12-4 with TRBJ2-3; D is possibly TRBD2 (5 bases). This CDR3 contains 14 residues. Trimming removed 3 bases at V and 4 bases at J, with 11 bases between.

This clonotype was detected a few times. The chain uses TRBV10-3 and TRBJ2-5; maybe TRBD2 (5 bases). V gave up 2 bases and J gave up 1 base, with 11 bases separating them. Germline CDR1 ENHRY, CDR2 SYGVKD. This CDR3 is built from 15 residues. The CDR3 DNA is TGTGCCATCAGTGAGGTGGGAGAGGGCCAAGAGACCCAGTACTTC. Translation gives CAISEVGEGQETQYF.

This clonotype was seen more than once but under ten times. This chain joins TRBV6-2 or TRBV6-3 and TRBJ2-1; D unclear. V was cut by 5 bases and J by 4 bases, with 9 bases left in between. CDR1 is MNHEY, CDR2 SVGEGT, per germline. The CDR3 extends over 13 amino acids. Written as DNA, the CDR3 is TGTGCCAGCAGTCCCGACCAGTACAATGAGCAGTTCTTC. Translated: CASSPDQYNEQFF.

This clonotype was detected a few times. At one end the junction does not follow the germline gene, possibly because of a read error. This chain links TRBV5-1 with TRBJ1-1; D is possibly TRBD1 (5 bases). CDR3 length: 18 amino acids. CDR1 is SGHRS, CDR2 YFSETQ, per germline. CDR3 sequence: CASRLGAGTDGRNTEAFF. CDR3 nucleotides: TGCGCCAGCAGATTGGGCGCCGGGACCGACGGAAGGAACACTGAAGCTTTCTTT.

This clonotype has a handful of counts. The V and J genes are TRBV7-2 and TRBJ2-5, with TRBD2 matching 9 bases. This CDR3 contains 15 residues. Trimming at V came to 3 bases and at J to 4 bases, leaving 6 bases not matched to a gene. The germline CDR1 and CDR2 sequences are SGHTA and FQGNSA. The CDR3 loop is CASSFQRGEGETQYF. Here the CDR3 DNA reads TGTGCCAGCAGCTTTCAGCGGGGGGAGGGAGAGACCCAGTACTTC.

This clonotype was seen more than once but under ten times. The chain recombines TRBV7-8 with TRBJ2-5; D is unclear. The CDR3 contains 17 residues. Germline V gene sequence: CDR1 SGHVS, CDR2 FQNEAQ. Trimming removed 5 bases at V and 7 bases at J, with 26 bases between. The CDR3 here is CASSPPQWLSYGGTQYF. The CDR3 DNA follows: TGTGCCAGCAGCCCCCCACAGTGGCTCTCATATGGTGGGACCCAGTACTTC. Drawing the rest from reference TRBV7-8 and TRBJ2-5, the complete variable domain is GAGVSQSPRYKVAKRGQDVALRCDPISGHVSLFWYQQALGQGPEFLTYFQNEAQLDKSGLPSDRFFAERPEGSVSTLKIQRTQQEDSAVYLCASSPPQWLSYGGTQYFGPGTRLLVL.

V usage is TRBV20-1 and J usage is TRBJ2-3; no definite D call. The length of the CDR3 is 12 residues. V dropped 6 bases and J dropped 0 bases, with 7 bases sitting between them. In germline, CDR1 is DFQATT, CDR2 SNEGSKA (reference sequence). The CDR3 nucleotides are TGCAGTGCCGATTCTAGCACAGATACGCAGTATTTT. It yields the protein CSADSSTDTQYF.

The chain uses TRBV7-8 and TRBJ2-1, with 10 nucleotides matching TRBD1. V shed 6 bases and J 9 bases; nucleotides not matched to a gene: 14. CDR3 length: 16 residues. Germline CDR1 and CDR2: SGHVS and FQNEAQ. The CDR3 reads CASRRRDRGGVGEQFF. The CDR3 coding sequence is TGTGCCAGCAGAAGACGGGACAGGGGAGGCGTCGGTGAGCAGTTCTTC. Variable domain in full (rest from reference TRBV7-8 and TRBJ2-1): GAGVSQSPRYKVAKRGQDVALRCDPISGHVSLFWYQQALGQGPEFLTYFQNEAQLDKSGLPSDRFFAERPEGSVSTLKIQRTQQEDSAVYLCASRRRDRGGVGEQFFGPGTRLTVL.

In its sample, this clonotype was seen a few times. The V gene is TRBV12-3 or TRBV12-4, the J gene TRBJ2-3, with D perhaps assigned TRBD1 or TRBD2 (5 bases each). Trimming took 7 bases from V and 1 from J, leaving 15 bases between them. CDR3 length: 15 amino acids. Written as DNA, the CDR3 is TGTGCCAGCAAGGGACCCGACGAAGGCACAGATACGCAGTATTTT. As protein: CASKGPDEGTDTQYF.

The V and J genes are TRBV5-4 and TRBJ2-1; 12 bases line up with TRBD2. Germline V gene lookup returns CDR1 SGHNT and CDR2 YYREEE (reference sequence). The CDR3 spans 15 residues. V trimming: 5 bases; J trimming: 5 bases; junction bases outside the gene matches: 5. The CDR3 here is CASRPSSGGDNEQFF. In DNA, the CDR3 is TGTGCCAGCAGACCGTCTAGCGGGGGGGACAATGAGCAGTTCTTC. Together with reference TRBV5-4 and TRBJ2-1, the CDR3 gives the full variable domain: ETGVTQSPTHLIKTRGQQVTLRCSSQSGHNTVSWYQQALGQGPQFIFQYYREEENGRGNFPPRFSGLQFPNYSSELNVNALELDDSALYLCASRPSSGGDNEQFFGPGTRLTVL.

This clonotype has only a few counts. The CDR3 sequence: CASSFQSGTEAFF. In nucleotides, the CDR3 is TGTGCCAGCAGTTTTCAGAGTGGCACTGAAGCTTTCTTT. The chain has TRBV12-3 or TRBV12-4 and TRBJ1-1; D remains unclear. The V and J ends lost 3 bases and 4 bases respectively, with 9 bases between them. The CDR3 loop spans 13 amino acids.

The J gene is TRBJ1-5, the V gene TRBV27; the D is unclear. The CDR3 length is 15 residues. V was trimmed by 4 bases and J by 1 base, leaving 11 bases between them. The germline gives CDR1 MNHEY, CDR2 SMNVEV (reference sequence). The CDR3 sequence is CASSSSQGSNQPQHF. The CDR3, as DNA: TGTGCCAGCAGTTCAAGTCAAGGAAGCAATCAGCCCCAGCATTTT.

This chain joins TRBV7-2 and TRBJ1-2, with a tentative D call TRBD1 (5 bases). There are 15 residues in the CDR3. The germline V gene has CDR1 SGHTA and CDR2 FQGNSA. V gave up 5 bases and J gave up 4 bases, with 17 bases separating them. In DNA form, the CDR3 reads TGTGCCAGCAGCCCCCGGGACGTTGGAGCCTATGGCTACACCTTC. Translation: CASSPRDVGAYGYTF.

The chain employs TRBV6-2 or TRBV6-3 and TRBJ2-1; 7 bases are a match to TRBD2. Looked up from germline, CDR1 is MNHEY and CDR2 is SVGEGT. V was clipped by 7 bases and J by 2 bases; unmatched bases: 11. CDR3 size: 16 residues. CDR3 nucleotide sequence: TGTGCCAGCATCCAAAGAGGCGGGAGTACCTACAATGAGCAGTTCTTC. Its protein is CASIQRGGSTYNEQFF.

This clonotype was found a few times. The gene calls are TRBV7-8 and TRBJ2-1, with D possibly TRBD2 on 5 matching bases. The V end lost 4 bases, the J end lost 8 bases, and 9 bases lay between the germline ends. Per germline, CDR1 SGHVS and CDR2 FQNEAQ. The CDR3 contains 12 residues. CDR3 sequence: CASSSLGDEQFF. CDR3 nucleotides: TGTGCCAGCAGCTCCCTCGGGGATGAGCAGTTCTTC.